The clone carrying this T cell receptor (beta chain) was detected only a few times. Recruited during active infection, patients (from Seattle) were subsequently followed longitudinally. This sample was included in a study of blood T cell repertoires in COVID-19. As for the study in general: The United States, Italy and Spain supplied acute and convalescent COVID-19 samples. T cells, B-cell-depleted T cells, or PBMCs supplied cDNA or gDNA.

Germline values: CDR1 LNHDA, CDR2 SQIVND (reference sequence). V was cut by 4 bases and J by 0 bases, with 13 bases left in between. This CDR3 is 16 amino acids long. Authors' processing steps: From reference gene primer amplification, estimates of nucleated cell counts were derived. Generated by immunoSEQ multiplex PCR, the TCRdb table keeps only in-frame clones and is missing some. That table furnishes V, J and clone size, whereas the DNA furnished D and trimming. This repertoire shows roughly 120,000 clones, more than 70% found once; its top ten account for around 3%. This clonotype was sampled from a woman aged 80 or over with COVID-19, enrolled during active disease. What was sequenced was peripheral blood. This chain links TRBV19 with TRBJ1-5; D is unresolved. The CDR3 nucleotides are TGTGCCAGTAGTAGACAAGGTGGCGATAGCAATCAGCCCCAGCATTTT. Encoded protein: CASSRQGGDSNQPQHF.